This TCR beta chain comes out of a study of T cells expressing NK-cell markers. The CDR3 is 20 residues long. CDR1 is SGHRS, CDR2 YFSETQ, per germline. TCRdb re-called the 5' RACE reads and catalogs CDR3 proteins one per entry, DNA excluded. The specimen's table records about 150,000 distinct CDR3 sequences. The chain carries TRBV5-1 and TRBJ2-1; TCRdb's D gene call, TRBD2, goes unchecked for lack of DNA. The receptor was derived from a woman aged 45 to 65 in good health. Sample: blood T cells: a sorted CD56 or NKG2C T cell subset, CD4+ or CD8+ T cells, or bulk PBMC T cells (not recorded which). The CDR3 loop is CASSPSPSLASGRVGDEQFF.